These T cell receptor beta chains were read from a single sample in a study of early T cells in non-severe SARS-CoV-2 infection. TCRdb recomputed calls from the 5' RACE reads with MiXCR, one row per CDR3 protein. The sample contains about 80,000 distinct CDR3 sequences, more than 9% of which appear only once. Sequencing used whole blood. The origin of the receptors is an adult who was a healthcare worker with PCR-confirmed SARS-CoV-2 infection or an uninfected control (not recorded which). Each CDR3 is given without its conserved first and last residue. Clone size appears in some rows only: once, few, many, or a class for an expanded clone.

v_call	clone_size	j_call	cdr3_length	cdr3_aa
TRBV5-1	few	TRBJ1-2	12	ASSPSGQGEGYT
TRBV7-9	many	TRBJ1-5	14	ASSQHLGGSNQPQH
TRBV3-1	few	TRBJ2-3	10	ASSQDSRTQY
TRBV20-1	.	TRBJ2-1	13	SATPGTSIGNEQF
TRBV9	.	TRBJ2-3	11	ASSNGGADTQY
TRBV30	many	TRBJ1-5	11	AFQGASGQPQH
TRBV20-1	many	TRBJ2-1	15	SAKVGLAGGSYNEQF
TRBV25-1	few	TRBJ1-5	9	ASSAEGAQH
TRBV27	many	TRBJ2-2	11	ASSLEGAGELF
TRBV18	few	TRBJ2-1	16	ASSPLYAETGRAHEQF
TRBV19	few	TRBJ2-6	15	ASSPGGDISGANVLT
TRBV3-1	many	TRBJ2-1	12	ASSQGDRENEQF
TRBV3-1	few	TRBJ2-1	14	ASSQGVGGGRNEQF
TRBV7-2	.	TRBJ2-7	12	ASSLPPTSGRVD
TRBV4-1	many	TRBJ1-6	14	ASRTNRESRNSPLH
TRBV7-2	few	TRBJ2-1	11	ASSLAGVNEQF
TRBV3-1	many	TRBJ1-2	13	ASSQDVAGWDGYT
TRBV28	many	TRBJ2-6	17	ASTYGTGGFHSGANVLT
TRBV9	many	TRBJ2-1	11	ASSARPRGEQF
TRBV10-3	few	TRBJ2-3	11	AISGGSPDTQY
TRBV10-3	many	TRBJ2-2	13	AISESGTHTGELF
TRBV2	.	TRBJ2-7	12	ASSGGLASYEQY
TRBV28	many	TRBJ2-1	13	ASSPHSGRAARQF
TRBV20-1	few	TRBJ2-1	15	SARDRLAGDAYNEQF
TRBV9	.	TRBJ2-1	15	ASSVGPGTSGWNEQF
TRBV3-1	.	TRBJ1-1	13	ASSQQPGQLTEAF
TRBV6-5	.	TRBJ2-3	11	ASRRSEADTQY
TRBV28	few	TRBJ2-7	12	ASINAGTAYEQY
TRBV28	many	TRBJ1-1	13	ASSLPGTGNKKAF
TRBV28	few	TRBJ2-1	8	ASSENEQF
TRBV28	.	TRBJ2-2	13	ASSLQGRGWNLLF
TRBV7-2	.	TRBJ2-1	14	ASSPELRSSYNEQF
TRBV3-1	few	TRBJ2-6	13	ASSLRGSGANVLT
TRBV3-1	few	TRBJ2-1	17	ASSLPSGRAQSSYNEQF
TRBV28	many	TRBJ2-5	12	ASSLDGTGKTQY
TRBV11-2	many	TRBJ2-1	12	ASSLVSLYNEQF
TRBV7-8	many	TRBJ2-1	13	ASSAGTSGTDEQF
TRBV15	.	TRBJ2-7	11	ATTSGAGYEQY
TRBV20-1	many	TRBJ2-7	13	SAPRPLAGAYEQY
TRBV12-3/TRBV12-4	few	TRBJ2-2	14	ASSLMGGRGTGELF
TRBV4-1	.	TRBJ1-3	11	ASSQDVRNTIY
TRBV20-1	few	TRBJ2-1	13	SASTSAQSYNEQF
TRBV7-8	many	TRBJ2-2	15	ASSLDSSGINTGELF
TRBV5-4	many	TRBJ2-5	12	ASSLDRESETQY
TRBV7-3	many	TRBJ2-3	13	ASSLSPQSTDTQY
TRBV5-1	many	TRBJ1-5	13	ASSLGDRDDQPQH
TRBV28	many	TRBJ2-7	13	ASIEQGAGSYEQY
TRBV15	few	TRBJ2-3	12	ATSRDQLTDTQY
TRBV7-9	.	TRBJ1-1	12	ASSRGGLNTEAF
TRBV7-8	many	TRBJ2-1	11	ASSFAMYNEQF
TRBV7-9	many	TRBJ2-4	14	ASSSQGMLAKNIQY
TRBV20-1	many	TRBJ2-7	12	SASPGSTNYEQY
TRBV20-1	.	TRBJ2-2	13	SARGAGINTGELF
TRBV7-6	.	TRBJ2-7	13	ASIRPGLAGSEQY